This is a list of T cell receptor beta chains from one sample in a study of patients and donors after allogeneic stem cell transplantation. TCRdb reprocessed the RT-PCR reads via MiXCR and lists one record per CDR3 protein. The sample holds roughly 880,000 distinct CDR3 sequences; roughly 18% are singletons and the top ten take around 6%. The sequencing sample was made of blood, either unsorted or a sorted T cell fraction (not recorded which). These receptor sequences come from a human donor who was either an allogeneic HSCT recipient or a stem cell or donor lymphocyte infusion donor (not recorded which). It is not recorded whose cells these are; they may come from a transplant donor. Each CDR3 is given with its conserved first and last residue. The order of the fields is D gene, V gene, J gene, CDR3 protein. The D gene is left open where the match is weak.

d_call: -; v_call: TRBV6-2/TRBV6-3; j_call: TRBJ2-5; cdr3_aa: CASSTLDSYQETQYF
d_call: -; v_call: TRBV7-9; j_call: TRBJ1-1; cdr3_aa: CASLGGGRVSTEAFF
d_call: TRBD1; v_call: TRBV24-1; j_call: TRBJ1-5; cdr3_aa: CATSEAGTGGSQPQHF
d_call: -; v_call: TRBV6-1; j_call: TRBJ2-3; cdr3_aa: CASRQTGGPDTQYF
d_call: -; v_call: TRBV7-8; j_call: TRBJ1-5; cdr3_aa: CASSLEAQRKQPQHF
d_call: -; v_call: TRBV5-4; j_call: TRBJ2-7; cdr3_aa: CASSPNGQPAEQYF
d_call: TRBD2; v_call: TRBV7-9; j_call: TRBJ2-3; cdr3_aa: CASSLSRTSGSDTQYF
d_call: -; v_call: TRBV6-2/TRBV6-3; j_call: TRBJ2-7; cdr3_aa: CASNHGRSLYEQYF
d_call: TRBD1; v_call: TRBV18; j_call: TRBJ2-7; cdr3_aa: CASSPNNRGEQYF
d_call: -; v_call: TRBV5-1; j_call: TRBJ2-3; cdr3_aa: CASSLDDIRGTDTQYF
d_call: TRBD1; v_call: TRBV30; j_call: TRBJ2-3; cdr3_aa: CAWSNRGRRDTQYF
d_call: -; v_call: TRBV4-1; j_call: TRBJ2-5; cdr3_aa: CASSPSPGVRETQYF
d_call: TRBD1; v_call: TRBV6-1; j_call: TRBJ1-5; cdr3_aa: CASSTMKAGGGNQPQHF
d_call: -; v_call: TRBV10-3; j_call: TRBJ1-1; cdr3_aa: CAISEETGSGAFF
d_call: TRBD1; v_call: TRBV7-9; j_call: TRBJ2-3; cdr3_aa: CASSGNLQGLADTQYF
d_call: TRBD2; v_call: TRBV5-6; j_call: TRBJ2-1; cdr3_aa: CASFRQGGWSYNEQFF
d_call: -; v_call: TRBV6-1; j_call: TRBJ2-3; cdr3_aa: CASRAGPQSSDTQYF
d_call: -; v_call: TRBV15; j_call: TRBJ2-5; cdr3_aa: CATSRDRETQYF
d_call: -; v_call: TRBV20-1; j_call: TRBJ2-7; cdr3_aa: CSARGSQATYEQYF
d_call: TRBD2; v_call: TRBV29-1; j_call: TRBJ2-2; cdr3_aa: CSALGGVGELFF
d_call: TRBD2; v_call: TRBV20-1; j_call: TRBJ2-5; cdr3_aa: CSARYSRASGYQETQYF
d_call: -; v_call: TRBV12-3/TRBV12-4; j_call: TRBJ2-7; cdr3_aa: CASSALGYEQYF
d_call: TRBD2; v_call: TRBV30; j_call: TRBJ2-1; cdr3_aa: CAWRLAGSNEQFF
d_call: TRBD2; v_call: TRBV3-1; j_call: TRBJ2-1; cdr3_aa: CASSQDPLAGPYNEQFF
d_call: TRBD1; v_call: TRBV5-1; j_call: TRBJ1-1; cdr3_aa: CASSRQDRGDSEAFF
d_call: -; v_call: TRBV5-5; j_call: TRBJ1-5; cdr3_aa: CASSLGLWSNQPQHF
d_call: -; v_call: TRBV6-5; j_call: TRBJ2-1; cdr3_aa: CASSYSISAASSYNEQFF
d_call: TRBD1; v_call: TRBV5-1; j_call: TRBJ1-4; cdr3_aa: CASSYQGAEGEKLFF
d_call: TRBD1; v_call: TRBV12-3/TRBV12-4; j_call: TRBJ1-2; cdr3_aa: CASSRGTGGSYGYTF
d_call: -; v_call: TRBV5-1; j_call: TRBJ1-2; cdr3_aa: CASSYLEGGSGYTF
d_call: -; v_call: TRBV14; j_call: TRBJ2-3; cdr3_aa: CASSQGGRKRTDTQYF
d_call: TRBD1; v_call: TRBV27; j_call: TRBJ2-1; cdr3_aa: CASSWDRGSGSSYNEQFF
d_call: -; v_call: TRBV7-9; j_call: TRBJ1-1; cdr3_aa: CASSYGRAEAFF
d_call: -; v_call: TRBV25-1; j_call: TRBJ2-1; cdr3_aa: CASSELVAGYYNEQFF
d_call: -; v_call: TRBV2; j_call: TRBJ1-1; cdr3_aa: CASPLTGVNTEAFF
d_call: -; v_call: TRBV12-3/TRBV12-4; j_call: TRBJ1-4; cdr3_aa: CASSFTLGGGRELFF
d_call: -; v_call: TRBV4-1; j_call: TRBJ2-7; cdr3_aa: CASSQATDEQYF
d_call: -; v_call: TRBV6-5; j_call: TRBJ2-2; cdr3_aa: CASSYPQGTNTGELFF
d_call: TRBD1; v_call: TRBV7-9; j_call: TRBJ1-4; cdr3_aa: CASSYDRELGRNEKLFF
d_call: TRBD2; v_call: TRBV11-2; j_call: TRBJ2-1; cdr3_aa: CASSLRRTSGSLSYNEQFF
d_call: -; v_call: TRBV18; j_call: TRBJ2-7; cdr3_aa: CASSPLGRHSYEQYF
d_call: -; v_call: TRBV5-1; j_call: TRBJ2-3; cdr3_aa: CASSLETSRGTQYF
d_call: TRBD1; v_call: TRBV6-2/TRBV6-3; j_call: TRBJ2-6; cdr3_aa: CASSYQTGVAGANVLTF
d_call: -; v_call: TRBV2; j_call: TRBJ1-5; cdr3_aa: CASSDRLGQVNQPQHF
d_call: TRBD1; v_call: TRBV5-1; j_call: TRBJ2-6; cdr3_aa: CASSSTGGKAGANVLTF
d_call: -; v_call: TRBV7-2; j_call: TRBJ1-5; cdr3_aa: CASSKDKLSNQPQHF
d_call: -; v_call: TRBV5-1; j_call: TRBJ2-5; cdr3_aa: CASSMGPGETQYF
d_call: -; v_call: TRBV20-1; j_call: TRBJ1-4; cdr3_aa: CSITQGAKEKLFF
d_call: TRBD2; v_call: TRBV20-1; j_call: TRBJ2-1; cdr3_aa: CSARGFSGNDNEQFF
d_call: -; v_call: TRBV20-1; j_call: TRBJ2-4; cdr3_aa: CSANRDSLAKNIQYF
d_call: TRBD1; v_call: TRBV6-2/TRBV6-3; j_call: TRBJ1-5; cdr3_aa: CASRGGTGYSNQPQHF
d_call: TRBD1; v_call: TRBV6-1; j_call: TRBJ2-2; cdr3_aa: CASSKQGAANTGELFF
d_call: -; v_call: TRBV3-1; j_call: TRBJ2-2; cdr3_aa: CASSQGSAGNTGELFF